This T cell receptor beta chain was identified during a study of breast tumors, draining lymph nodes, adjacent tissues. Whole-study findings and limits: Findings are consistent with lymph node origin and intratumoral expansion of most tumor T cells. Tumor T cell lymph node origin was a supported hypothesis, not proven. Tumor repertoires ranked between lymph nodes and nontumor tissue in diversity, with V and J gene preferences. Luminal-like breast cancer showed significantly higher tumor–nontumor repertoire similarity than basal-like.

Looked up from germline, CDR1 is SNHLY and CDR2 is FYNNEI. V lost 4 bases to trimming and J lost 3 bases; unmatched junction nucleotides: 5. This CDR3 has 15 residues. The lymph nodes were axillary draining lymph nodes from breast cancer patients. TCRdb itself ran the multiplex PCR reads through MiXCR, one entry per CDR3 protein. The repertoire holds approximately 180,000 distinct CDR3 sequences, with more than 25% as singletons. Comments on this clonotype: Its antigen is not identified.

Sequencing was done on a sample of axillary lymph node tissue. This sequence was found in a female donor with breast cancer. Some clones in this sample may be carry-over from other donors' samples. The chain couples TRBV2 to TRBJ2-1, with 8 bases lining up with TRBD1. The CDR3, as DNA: TGTGCCAGCAGTGCGACAGGGGAATTCTACAATGAGCAGTTCTTC. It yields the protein CASSATGEFYNEQFF.